A single sample is the source of the 25 T cell receptor beta chains below, sequenced in a study of OX40 agonist ivuxolimab in advanced cancers. Assay used: immunoSEQ multiplex PCR; TCRdb lists only in-frame clones, some missing. Of 70,000 to 85,000 clones listed, 84% are singletons. Source: CD4+ or CD8+ T cells sorted from blood, taken in a trial of the OX40 agonist ivuxolimab. Receptor source: an adult with an advanced solid tumor such as melanoma, head and neck, liver or kidney cancer.

The chain combines TRBV19 with TRBJ1-1; weak D call: TRBD1 (5 bases). The CDR3 runs 18 residues. In germline, CDR1 is LNHDA, CDR2 SQIVND (reference sequence). Trimming took 1 base from V and 3 from J, leaving 21 bases between them. The CDR3 loop reads CASSIVGARVGLYTEAFF. The DNA of the CDR3 is TGTGCCAGTAGTATAGTAGGGGCCAGGGTCGGGCTGTACACTGAAGCTTTCTTT.

The sample holds one count of this clone. The chain couples TRBV11-2 to TRBJ2-3, with D uncertain. In germline, CDR1 is SGHAT, CDR2 FQNNGV. This CDR3 is built from 15 residues. Trimming took off 1 base at V and 1 base at J, with 9 bases between the two ends. DNA for the CDR3: TGTGCCAGCAGCTTAGCGGGCCACGGCACAGATACGCAGTATTTT. This gives the protein CASSLAGHGTDTQYF.

The chain has TRBV5-6 and TRBJ1-2; a possible D gene is TRBD1 (5 bases). CDR3 size: 15 residues. V was trimmed by 0 bases and J by 2 bases, leaving 11 bases between them. Germline loops: CDR1 SGHDT, CDR2 YYEEEE. The CDR3 DNA is TGTGCCAGCAGCTTGGGGGGCAGCAGAAACTATGGCTACACCTTC. It yields the protein CASSLGGSRNYGYTF.

The sample holds a few counts of this clone. The gene calls are TRBV5-1 and TRBJ2-2; D is possibly TRBD2 (6 bases). This CDR3 has 15 residues. Germline lookup yields CDR1 SGHRS and CDR2 YFSETQ. Trimming stripped 4 bases from V and 3 bases from J, with 13 bases between. The CDR3 bases are TGCGCCAGCAGCCTACCTGGAGGGGACACCGGGGAGCTGTTTTTT. Amino acid sequence: CASSLPGGDTGELFF.

V is TRBV9 and J is TRBJ2-2; TRBD1 might be the D (6 bases). This CDR3 comprises 16 residues. Germline CDR1 reads SGDLS; CDR2 reads YYNGEE. V was shortened by 4 bases and J by 6 bases, with 19 bases between the two germline ends. CDR3 amino acids: CASSQDLQGLAGELFF. The CDR3 bases are TGTGCCAGCAGCCAAGACCTACAGGGATTGGCCGGGGAGCTGTTTTTT.

The chain has TRBV7-9 and TRBJ1-2, with D hard to call. This CDR3 comprises 14 residues. V was cut by 5 bases and J by 5 bases, with 15 bases left in between. CDR1 SEHNR and CDR2 FQNEAQ come from the germline V gene (reference sequence). As DNA, the CDR3 is TGTGCCAGCAGCAACTCAGAGAAACGATATGGCTACACCTTC. Residues: CASSNSEKRYGYTF. The variable domain in full, with the rest retrieved from reference TRBV7-9 and TRBJ1-2, is DTGVSQNPRHKITKRGQNVTFRCDPISEHNRLYWYRQTLGQGPEFLTYFQNEAQLEKSRLLSDRFSAERPKGSFSTLEIQRTEQGDSAMYLCASSNSEKRYGYTFGSGTRLTVV.

This clone was seen only once. J is TRBJ1-1 and V is TRBV2; maybe TRBD1 (6 bases). V was clipped by 5 bases and J by 5 bases, with 12 bases between them. This CDR3 has 13 amino acids. Germline-derived CDR1 and CDR2 are SNHLY and FYNNEI. In DNA form, the CDR3 reads TGTGCCAGCAGTTTTCAGGGGAGAACTGAAGCTTTCTTT. Translated: CASSFQGRTEAFF. The complete variable domain, with remaining parts taken from reference TRBV2 and TRBJ1-1, reads EPEVTQTPSHQVTQMGQEVILRCVPISNHLYFYWYRQILGQKVEFLVSFYNNEISEKSEIFDDQFSVERPDGSNFTLKIRSTKLEDSAMYFCASSFQGRTEAFFGQGTRLTVV.

The sample holds a few counts of this clone. This rearrangement joins TRBV5-1 to TRBJ2-7; TRBD1 matches at 8 bases. Germline assignment: CDR1 SGHRS and CDR2 YFSETQ. The CDR3 length is 15 residues. V lost 3 bases to trimming and J lost 0 bases; unmatched junction nucleotides: 5. The CDR3 region is CASSWGQEPSYEQYF. The CDR3, as DNA: TGCGCCAGCAGCTGGGGACAGGAACCCTCCTACGAGCAGTACTTC.

The V gene is TRBV11-3, the J gene TRBJ2-1; D is possibly TRBD1 (6 bases). V was clipped by 1 base and J by 4 bases, with 14 bases between them. Per the germline V gene, CDR1 is SGHNT and CDR2 is YENEEA. This CDR3 is built from 16 residues. This CDR3 is CASSLGTGQGYNEQFF. The CDR3 nucleotides are TGTGCCAGCAGCTTAGGTACAGGGCAAGGATACAATGAGCAGTTCTTC.

The chain carries TRBV6-6 and TRBJ1-5; D remains ambiguous. V was cut by 8 bases and J by 1 base, with 6 bases left in between. Germline V gives CDR1 MNHNY, CDR2 SVGAGI (reference sequence). CDR3 length equals 12 residues. The CDR3 nucleotides read TGTGCCAGCTGGGAAAGCAATCAGCCCCAGCATTTT. Translated, it gives CASWESNQPQHF.

The chain recombines TRBV11-2 with TRBJ2-4, with D maybe TRBD1 (6 bases). Germline CDR1 reads SGHAT; CDR2 reads FQNNGV. The CDR3 has 14 amino acids. Between the trimmed V and J ends, which lost 7 bases and 5 bases, there was a span of 15 bases. This chain's CDR3 is CASTVTGTQNIQYF. CDR3 coding DNA: TGTGCCAGCACCGTCACAGGGACCCAAAACATTCAGTACTTC.

This clone was seen a few times. The J gene is TRBJ1-5, the V gene TRBV9, with D unclear. Germline CDR1 reads SGDLS; CDR2 reads YYNGEE. The CDR3 is made up of 13 amino acids. V lost 1 base and J 5 bases, leaving 7 bases between the germline ends. In nucleotides, the CDR3 is TGTGCCAGCAGCGTACGGAGAGATCAGCCCCAGCATTTT. Protein product: CASSVRRDQPQHF.

The V call is TRBV11-2, the J call TRBJ2-7; D is possibly TRBD1 or TRBD2 (5 bases each). V was shortened by 2 bases and J by 6 bases, with 11 bases between the two germline ends. Looked up from germline, CDR1 is SGHAT and CDR2 is FQNNGV. The CDR3 totals 13 residues. The CDR3 nucleotides are TGTGCCAGCAGCTTAAGAGGGCAGGGCGAGCAGTACTTC. It codes for CASSLRGQGEQYF.

In this sample, this clone turned up a few times. This chain links TRBV5-6 with TRBJ2-5, with D possibly TRBD2 on 6 matching bases. Germline lookup yields CDR1 SGHDT and CDR2 YYEEEE. This CDR3 is built from 11 residues. V was trimmed by 6 bases and J by 5 bases, leaving 8 bases between them. CDR3 bases: TGTGCCAGCACTCGGGGGGAGACCCAGTACTTC. It yields the protein CASTRGETQYF.

This chain uses TRBV5-1 with TRBJ2-1; 16 bases align to TRBD2. The CDR3 length is 17 residues. Germline loops: CDR1 SGHRS, CDR2 YFSETQ. The J segment lost 4 bases and the V segment lost 4 bases, leaving 5 bases of the junction unmatched. The CDR3 DNA reads TGCGCCAGCAGCGGGACTAGCGGGGGGGCCGCTTACAATGAGCAGTTCTTC. Encoded protein: CASSGTSGGAAYNEQFF.

The rearrangement links TRBV11-2 to TRBJ2-1; D is uncertain. This CDR3 has 12 amino acids. V dropped 3 bases and J dropped 13 bases, with 13 bases sitting between them. Germline CDR1 reads SGHAT; CDR2 reads FQNNGV. This CDR3 reads CASSFDGTRQFF. The CDR3 nucleotides read TGTGCCAGCAGCTTCGACGGAACCCGCCAGTTCTTC.

This chain uses TRBV7-2 with TRBJ1-2; D is undetermined. V was shortened by 1 base and J by 7 bases, with 13 bases between the two germline ends. Germline V gene lookup returns CDR1 SGHTA and CDR2 FQGNSA. The CDR3 runs 14 residues. CDR3 sequence: CASSLGYGEGGYTF. Here the CDR3 DNA reads TGTGCCAGCAGCTTAGGATACGGGGAAGGTGGCTACACCTTC.

The CDR3 DNA follows: TGTGCCAGCTCACCACAGTCTCTGGGAGGGACCTACGAGCAGTACTTC. It translates to CASSPQSLGGTYEQYF. The chain joins TRBV18 to TRBJ2-5, with 7 positions matching TRBD2. The DNA end is more similar to TRBJ2-7, so the J call may be wrong. Per the germline V gene, CDR1 is KGHSH and CDR2 is LQKENI. The CDR3 is 16 residues long.

The CDR3 nucleotides are TGTGCCAGCAGCTTAGTGTCCACTGAAGCTTTCTTT. This encodes CASSLVSTEAFF. The chain joins TRBV7-2 to TRBJ1-1; no clear D. CDR1 is SGHTA, CDR2 FQGNSA, per germline. The V end was cut by 1 base, the J end by 4 bases, with 4 bases between. This CDR3 spans 12 amino acids.

This clone appeared a single time. The rearrangement links TRBV7-2 to TRBJ1-2; D is possibly TRBD1 (5 bases). The CDR3 extends over 16 amino acids. Germline-derived CDR1 and CDR2 are SGHTA and FQGNSA. The V gene lost 1 base and the J gene lost 4 bases, with 16 bases spanning the gap. CDR3: CASSLGVVGAPYGYTF. The CDR3 coding sequence is TGTGCCAGCAGCTTAGGCGTAGTAGGGGCCCCCTATGGCTACACCTTC.

The chain employs TRBV6-5 and TRBJ1-6; D possibly corresponds to TRBD1 (5 bases). The CDR3 is 14 amino acids. CDR1 MNHEY and CDR2 SVGAGI come from the germline V gene. Trimming left V 6 bases short and J 10 bases short, with 16 bases between. The CDR3 protein is CASRPGLPLSPLHF. CDR3 nucleotides: TGTGCCAGCAGGCCGGGACTGCCTTTGTCACCCCTCCACTTT.

This clone appeared a few times. The chain combines TRBV6-6 with TRBJ1-2; 9 nucleotides line up with TRBD1. The trim removed 6 bases at V and 4 bases at J, leaving 9 bases unmatched. The CDR3 is made up of 15 amino acids. The germline V gene encodes CDR1 MNHNY and CDR2 SVGAGI (reference sequence). Here the CDR3 reads CASSHRQGGPYGYTF. As DNA, the CDR3 is TGTGCCAGCAGCCATAGACAGGGGGGTCCCTATGGCTACACCTTC.

The chain employs TRBV19 and TRBJ1-3; no clear D gene. Trimming left V 5 bases short and J 6 bases short, with 11 bases between. Germline V CDR1 and CDR2: LNHDA, SQIVND (reference sequence). CDR3 length equals 13 residues. This chain's CDR3 is CASSLLNPNTIYF. The CDR3 region has the DNA TGTGCCAGTAGTCTATTGAACCCAAACACCATATATTTT.

The genes are TRBV13 and TRBJ1-6, with 8 bases that match TRBD1. After removal of 5 bases from V and 8 bases from J, the junction contained 5 bases not matched to a gene. Germline CDR1 is PRHDT and CDR2 is FYEKMQ (reference sequence). This CDR3 is built from 14 residues. CDR3 amino acids: CASSDDRGYSPLHF. CDR3 bases: TGTGCCAGCAGCGACGACAGGGGTTATTCACCCCTCCACTTT.

The CDR3 sequence: CASSFNTGSISGYTF. The CDR3 DNA reads as TGTGCCAGCAGCTTTAACACAGGGAGTATAAGTGGCTACACCTTC. The rearrangement uses TRBV7-2 and TRBJ1-2; D perhaps matches TRBD1 (6 bases). The CDR3 has 15 amino acids. The germline gives CDR1 SGHTA, CDR2 FQGNSA. Trimming removed 3 bases from V and 7 bases from J, with 18 bases in between.